This T cell receptor beta chain was sequenced for a study of Ad26.COV2.S vaccination and SARS-CoV-2 variants. The treatment denotes: approximately 18 received Ad26.COV2.S at low or high dose, single or two shots; about 5 received placebo; per-sample allocation not given. The investigators took samples on day 63 after the first vaccine or placebo injection. Here immunoSEQ multiplex PCR was the method, and the copy in TCRdb shows in-frame clones only, minus some. The table lists 380,000 or so clones, around 89% of them singletons. This sequence was found in a person aged 18 to 59 who received the Ad26.COV2.S COVID-19 vaccine or a placebo. The sample here was peripheral blood, taken in a trial of Ad26.COV2.S vaccine versus placebo.

CDR3 loop: CASSLQQGTQETQYF. The CDR3, as DNA: TGTGCCAGCAGCTTACAACAGGGGACCCAAGAGACCCAGTACTTC. The rearrangement joins TRBV7-2 to TRBJ2-5; 7 bases agree with TRBD1. Germline V CDR1 and CDR2: SGHTA, FQGNSA. The CDR3 extends over 15 amino acids. V lost 2 bases, J lost 1 base, and 4 bases stayed unmatched. Drawing the rest from reference TRBV7-2 and TRBJ2-5, the complete variable domain is GAGVSQSPSNKVTEKGKDVELRCDPISGHTALYWYRQSLGQGLEFLIYFQGNSAPDKSGLPSDRFSAERTGGSVSTLTIQRTQQEDSAVYLCASSLQQGTQETQYFGPGTRLLVL.